Following are 22 T cell receptor beta chains from one sample sequenced in a study of regulatory T cells in long-lasting Graves disease (dated by TCRdb to the early 2020s). The sample's time point, from its label and the paper: persistent/refractory GD, antithyroid drugs over 5 years with positive TRAb. For both TCR sequencing and RNA sequencing, RNA was extracted from PBMCs in TRIzol. Libraries were built with multiplex PCR. TCRdb names Illumina HiSeq 4000 as the instrument used. To build TCR beta libraries, CDR3 regions were amplified by Arm-PCR using iRepertoire HTBI primers. The raw public data were reprocessed by TCRdb itself: fastp quality trimming at Q25, MiXCR clonotype calling, in-frame beta chains only. All rows with the same CDR3 protein become a single entry with the most common DNA and genes. The sample table records around 500,000 distinct CDR3 sequences; around 21% of these occur just once. 7.8% of the sample is in the top ten clones.

The sample consisted of peripheral blood mononuclear cells (PBMCs), taken when the disease was refractory, from a patient treated with antithyroid drugs. These receptors originate from a female donor with Graves disease.

Many counts were recorded for this clonotype. The chain recombines TRBV19 with TRBJ1-1; 7 bases line up with TRBD1. Germline V gene sequence: CDR1 LNHDA, CDR2 SQIVND (reference sequence). Germline trimming cut 6 bases from V and 5 bases from J; bases unmatched to any gene: 6. CDR3 length equals 13 residues. The CDR3, as DNA: TGTGCCAGTAGCAAGGGGGCGTGGACTGAAGCTTTCTTT. Its translation is CASSKGAWTEAFF. Full variable domain (missing parts from reference TRBV19 and TRBJ1-1): DGGITQSPKYLFRKEGQNVTLSCEQNLNHDAMYWYRQDPGQGLRLIYYSQIVNDFQKGDIAEGYSVSREKKESFPLTVTSAQKNPTAFYLCASSKGAWTEAFFGQGTRLTVV.

V usage is TRBV28 and J usage is TRBJ1-6, with a possible D match to TRBD1 (5 bases). The CDR3 runs to 15 residues. Trimming took 5 bases from V and 4 from J, leaving 12 bases between them. Germline values: CDR1 MDHEN, CDR2 SYDVKM. This CDR3 reads CASSPWGGYNSPLHF. Written as DNA, the CDR3 is TGTGCCAGCAGTCCTTGGGGGGGGTATAATTCACCCCTCCACTTT.

The CDR3 spells CAIKESGRFTGELFF. In DNA form, the CDR3 reads TGTGCCATCAAAGAAAGCGGGAGGTTCACCGGGGAGCTGTTTTTT. This rearrangement joins TRBV10-3 to TRBJ2-2; 9 nucleotides match TRBD2. J gave up 4 bases and V 7 bases, and 7 bases lay outside the gene matches. Germline-derived CDR1 and CDR2 are ENHRY and SYGVKD. This CDR3 contains 15 residues.

This clonotype was recorded at least ten times. The J gene is TRBJ2-7, the V gene TRBV19, with a weak D call TRBD1 (6 bases). This CDR3 is 14 amino acids long. CDR1 is LNHDA and CDR2 is SQIVND in the germline V gene (reference sequence). The V and J ends lost 6 bases and 1 base respectively, with 13 bases between them. The CDR3, as DNA: TGTGCCAGTAGGAAACAGGGACGATCCTACGAGCAGTACTTC. Its translation is CASRKQGRSYEQYF.

This clonotype was recorded at least ten times. The V and J genes are TRBV20-1 and TRBJ1-2; D ambiguous. V shed 4 bases and J shed 5 bases, with 8 bases lying between them. The CDR3 loop spans 11 amino acids. In germline, CDR1 is DFQATT, CDR2 SNEGSKA (reference sequence). CDR3 nucleotide sequence: TGCAGTGCTACCCACGAGTATGGCTACACCTTC. This encodes CSATHEYGYTF.

This clonotype has more than one count but fewer than ten. The rearrangement uses TRBV6-5 and TRBJ2-7, with D possibly being TRBD1 or TRBD2 (5 bases each). V gave up 2 bases and J gave up 6 bases, with 17 bases separating them. This CDR3 region has 15 residues. Germline V gene lookup returns CDR1 MNHEY and CDR2 SVGAGI. The chain's CDR3 is CASSYPGSPGTEQYF. DNA for the CDR3: TGTGCCAGCAGTTACCCGGGCTCACCCGGGACCGAGCAGTACTTC.

The chain links TRBV7-9 to TRBJ1-1; weak D call: TRBD1 (6 bases). Deletions cut 4 bases from V and 3 bases from J, with 18 bases between. This CDR3 contains 16 residues. The V gene's germline CDR1 is SEHNR and CDR2 FQNEAQ (reference sequence). The CDR3 loop reads CASSSKRTGMDTEAFF. The CDR3, as DNA: TGTGCCAGCAGCTCGAAAAGAACAGGGATGGACACTGAAGCTTTCTTT.

A remark on this clonotype: At one of its ends the junction is not consistent with the germline gene, which may arise from a read error. This rearrangement joins TRBV11-2 to TRBJ2-4; 14 nucleotides align to TRBD2. Germline V gene sequence: CDR1 SGHAT, CDR2 FQNNGV. The CDR3 runs 19 residues. The CDR3 loop is CASSLIGTSGSWAKNTQYF. In DNA form, the CDR3 reads TGTGCCAGCAGCTTAATTGGGACTAGCGGGAGTTGGGCCAAAAACACTCAGTACTTC.

This clonotype has ten or more counts. The chain employs TRBV3-1 and TRBJ1-1; no clear D. The CDR3 loop spans 11 amino acids. The V gene's germline CDR1 is LGHDT and CDR2 YNNKEL (reference sequence). V was cut by 1 base and J by 7 bases, with 4 bases left in between. The CDR3 here is CASSQAHEAFF. Written as DNA, the CDR3 is TGTGCCAGCAGCCAAGCTCATGAAGCTTTCTTT.

This clonotype occurred a few times. The rearrangement uses TRBV5-4 and TRBJ2-5; TRBD2 agrees at 11 bases. This CDR3 region has 15 residues. The germline V gene has CDR1 SGHNT and CDR2 YYREEE (reference sequence). V was clipped by 1 base and J by 4 bases; unmatched bases: 3. The CDR3, as DNA: TGTGCCAGCAGCTTGAAAGGACTAGCGGGAGAGACCCAGTACTTC. This encodes CASSLKGLAGETQYF.

This clonotype was seen a few times. This chain connects TRBV4-3 to TRBJ2-4; D uncertain. Per germline, CDR1 LGHNA and CDR2 YSLEER. CDR3 length equals 14 residues. The V gene lost 1 base and the J gene lost 5 bases, with 9 bases spanning the gap. CDR3 DNA sequence: TGCGCCAGCAGCCAAGTGGGCGGCCAAAACATTCAGTACTTC. Translation: CASSQVGGQNIQYF.

This clonotype was counted at least ten times. This chain links TRBV6-5 with TRBJ1-5; 10 nucleotides match TRBD1. The J segment lost 4 bases and the V segment lost 0 bases, leaving 6 bases of the junction unmatched. This CDR3 is built from 17 residues. Germline V CDR1 and CDR2: MNHEY, SVGAGI. Here the CDR3 DNA reads TGTGCCAGCAGTTACTCGGTTGACAGGGGGCGGAATCAGCCCCAGCATTTT. Its translation is CASSYSVDRGRNQPQHF.

This clonotype has more than one count but fewer than ten. Since a much larger clone is just one base distant, this may be a read error. The chain carries TRBV28 and TRBJ1-2; no reliable D call. The CDR3 runs 11 residues. Between the trimmed V and J ends, which lost 3 bases and 6 bases, there was a span of 5 bases. In germline, CDR1 is MDHEN, CDR2 SYDVKM. The CDR3 bases are TGTGCCAGCAGTTTTGAGGATGGCTACACCTTC. This translates into CASSFEDGYTF.

This clonotype was seen a few times. The rearrangement joins TRBV11-2 to TRBJ1-2; 12 bases agree with TRBD1. The germline gives CDR1 SGHAT, CDR2 FQNNGV. V trimming: 5 bases; J trimming: 5 bases; junction bases outside the gene matches: 24. The CDR3 has 21 amino acids. CDR3 residues: CASSPSYRRDRGQMGGYGYTF. The CDR3 nucleotides read TGTGCCAGCAGCCCATCATACCGCCGGGACAGGGGGCAGATGGGGGGATATGGCTACACCTTC. The variable domain in full, with the rest retrieved from reference TRBV11-2 and TRBJ1-2, is EAGVAQSPRYKIIEKRQSVAFWCNPISGHATLYWYQQILGQGPKLLIQFQNNGVVDDSQLPKDRFSAERLKGVDSTLKIQPAKLEDSAVYLCASSPSYRRDRGQMGGYGYTFGSGTRLTVV.

This clonotype was found a few times. The V and J genes are TRBV20-1 and TRBJ1-5, with a possible D match to TRBD1 (5 bases). Trimming removed 5 bases at V and 2 bases at J, with 16 bases between. The CDR3 contains 15 residues. The germline V gene has CDR1 DFQATT and CDR2 SNEGSKA (reference sequence). The CDR3 reads CSARPRGTGNQPQHF. The CDR3 bases are TGCAGTGCTCGACCGAGGGGAACGGGCAATCAGCCCCAGCATTTT.

In the case of this clonotype: Given a much more abundant clone one base away, this may be a read error. Here the CDR3 DNA reads TGTGCCGGCAGTGAATGGGCCATCGGAGAGAACTATGGCTACACCTTC. Translating gives CAGSEWAIGENYGYTF. The J gene is TRBJ1-2, the V gene TRBV2; D unresolved. Germline V CDR1 and CDR2: SNHLY, FYNNEI. The CDR3 is 16 residues long.

This clonotype was counted at least ten times. The chain uses TRBV24-1 and TRBJ2-7; 11 positions match TRBD2. The CDR3 is made up of 13 amino acids. V lost 5 bases and J lost 7; bases outside the gene matches: 3. Germline V gene data show CDR1 as KGHDR and CDR2 as SFDVKD. In nucleotides, the CDR3 is TGTGCCACCAGTGGGCTAGCGGGAGGTGAGCAGTACTTC. This gives the protein CATSGLAGGEQYF.

V gene TRBV9 combines with J gene TRBJ2-5; 11 nucleotides align to TRBD2. V shed 4 bases and J 5 bases; nucleotides not matched to a gene: 7. CDR1 is SGDLS, CDR2 YYNGEE, per germline. CDR3 size: 15 residues. CDR3 amino acids: CASSISGRAPETQYF. As DNA, the CDR3 is TGTGCCAGCAGCATTAGCGGGAGGGCCCCTGAGACCCAGTACTTC.

Details on this clonotype: A far larger clone is a single base away, which makes a read error likely. This chain uses TRBV7-2 with TRBJ1-2; tentatively, D is TRBD1 (5 bases). Trimming pared 4 bases from V and 0 bases from J, leaving 18 bases between. CDR1 and CDR2 (germline): SGHTA, FQGNSA. The CDR3 contains 17 residues. CDR3 in DNA: TGTGCCAGCAGCTGGGAGGGACGGATAATAGCTAACTATGGCTACACCTTC. Encoded protein: CASSWEGRIIANYGYTF.

This clonotype occurred many times. The J gene is TRBJ2-7, the V gene TRBV28; D is possibly TRBD1 (6 bases). Trimming removed 7 bases from V and 0 bases from J, with 16 bases in between. The length of the CDR3 is 15 residues. The V gene's germline CDR1 is MDHEN and CDR2 SYDVKM. CDR3 region: CASIGPGDSSYEQYF. In DNA, the CDR3 is TGTGCCAGCATTGGTCCAGGGGATAGCTCCTACGAGCAGTACTTC. The whole variable domain, filled in from reference TRBV28 and TRBJ2-7, reads DVKVTQSSRYLVKRTGEKVFLECVQDMDHENMFWYRQDPGLGLRLIYFSYDVKMKEKGDIPEGYSVSREKKERFSLILESASTNQTSMYLCASIGPGDSSYEQYFGPGTRLTVT.

At least ten counts were recorded for this clonotype. The chain combines TRBV9 with TRBJ2-5, with a possible D match to TRBD2 (5 bases). The CDR3 loop spans 15 amino acids. Looked up from germline, CDR1 is SGDLS and CDR2 is YYNGEE. V lost 0 bases, J lost 3 bases, and 12 bases lay in between. As DNA, the CDR3 is TGTGCCAGCAGCGTAGAGGATCGGGGAAAAGAGACCCAGTACTTC. This sequence encodes CASSVEDRGKETQYF.

This clonotype was observed many times. The chain employs TRBV7-9 and TRBJ2-5; no clear D. The V gene lost 3 bases and the J gene lost 5 bases, with 16 bases spanning the gap. The CDR3 has 15 residues. In germline, CDR1 is SEHNR, CDR2 FQNEAQ (reference sequence). Here the CDR3 DNA reads TGTGCCAGCAGCTTGGGTCTGGGGTTTGAGGAGACCCAGTACTTC. Translation: CASSLGLGFEETQYF.